Included here is one T cell receptor (beta chain) sequence, with context. This entry belongs to a study of blood T cell repertoires in COVID-19. Produced via immunoSEQ multiplex PCR; TCRdb's table is partial and in-frame only. The table lists nearly 200,000 clones, 70% to 90% of them singletons. This sequence was found in a middle-aged woman who had recovered from COVID-19. Material for sequencing was peripheral blood.

For the CDR3, the DNA is TGTGCCAGCACCAAATCGGTCGAAAACATTCAGTACTTC. Translated: CASTKSVENIQYF. The V gene is TRBV11-2, the J gene TRBJ2-4; no clear D. The CDR3 runs 13 residues. Trimming took 7 bases from V and 5 from J, leaving 12 bases between them. The germline gives CDR1 SGHAT, CDR2 FQNNGV. Based on the CDR3 plus reference TRBV11-2 and TRBJ2-4, the full variable domain is EAGVAQSPRYKIIEKRQSVAFWCNPISGHATLYWYQQILGQGPKLLIQFQNNGVVDDSQLPKDRFSAERLKGVDSTLKIQPAKLEDSAVYLCASTKSVENIQYFGAGTRLSVL.